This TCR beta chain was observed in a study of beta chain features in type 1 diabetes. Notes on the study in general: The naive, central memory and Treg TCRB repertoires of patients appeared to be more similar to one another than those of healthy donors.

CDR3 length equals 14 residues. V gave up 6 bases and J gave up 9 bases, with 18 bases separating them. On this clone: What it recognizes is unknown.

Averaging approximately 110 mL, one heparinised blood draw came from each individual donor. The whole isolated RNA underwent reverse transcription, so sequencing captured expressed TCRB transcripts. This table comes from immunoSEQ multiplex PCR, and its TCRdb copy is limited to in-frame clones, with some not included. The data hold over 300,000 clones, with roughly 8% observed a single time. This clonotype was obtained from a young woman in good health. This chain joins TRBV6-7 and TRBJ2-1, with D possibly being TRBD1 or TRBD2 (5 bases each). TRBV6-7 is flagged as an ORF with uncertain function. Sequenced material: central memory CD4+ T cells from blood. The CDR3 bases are TGTGCCAGCAGCCGACCGGGACCGCACGTTGAGCAGTTCTTC. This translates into CASSRPGPHVEQFF.